Shown below are 2 T cell receptor beta chains from a single sample sequenced in a study of T-cell memory formation after mild COVID-19. TCRdb processed the 5' RACE reads anew with MiXCR; each CDR3 protein has one entry. Of roughly 150,000 distinct CDR3 sequences in the sample, approximately 13% were seen once. Input material: PBMCs or a T cell subset sorted from them (not recorded which). The receptor set was obtained from a man in his late teens or twenties who had mild COVID-19 (a few samples of this study predate the infection). Cell type and time point are not known.

This chain links TRBV6-5 with TRBJ2-7; a weak D match, TRBD1 (6 bases). The CDR3 contains 14 residues. Germline V gene data show CDR1 as MNHEY and CDR2 as SVGAGI. The V and J ends lost 8 bases and 5 bases respectively, with 19 bases between them. The CDR3 DNA sequence: TGTGCCAGCGCTATGACCTACAGGGCCGACGAGCAGTACGTC. Encoded protein: CASAMTYRADEQYV.

This chain links TRBV4-1 with TRBJ1-3, with TRBD1 as a possible D gene (5 bases). This CDR3 has 20 amino acids. Germline V gene sequence: CDR1 MGHRA, CDR2 YSYEKL. Trimming cost V 0 bases and J 0 bases, with 21 bases left between them. Here the CDR3 reads CASSQEGSRGLSGSGNTIYF. DNA for the CDR3: TGCGCCAGCAGCCAAGAGGGATCAAGGGGACTTAGTGGCTCTGGAAACACCATATATTTT.